Listed below are T cell receptor beta chains from one sample, sequenced in a study of T cells in Graves' hyperthyroidism and ophthalmopathy. In TCRdb, the multiplex PCR reads were re-called with MiXCR into one record per CDR3 protein. The sample lists about 400,000 distinct CDR3 sequences; around 14% were seen once. Source material: blood. These TCRs come from a woman younger than 30 with Graves' hyperthyroidism. CDR3s include the opening cysteine and the closing phenylalanine or tryptophan. A D gene is named only where the DNA matches it firmly. A clone size is listed for some rows: how often the clone was seen (once, few, many), or a class if it is expanded.

j_gene | len | v_gene | abundance | d_gene | CDR3aa | CDR3nt
TRBJ1-2 | 13 | TRBV20-1 | few | TRBD1 | CSADVQGGRGYTF | TGCAGTGCAGACGTTCAGGGGGGCAGGGGCTACACCTTC
TRBJ2-5 | 20 | TRBV7-8 | few | TRBD2 | CASSLVPPGLAGVEQETQYF | TGTGCCAGCAGCTTAGTGCCCCCGGGACTAGCGGGGGTAGAACAAGAGACCCAGTACTTC
TRBJ2-7 | 20 | TRBV7-2 | many | - | CASSAPHLDFLKYRSYEQYF | TGTGCCAGCAGCGCCCCCCACCTGGACTTCCTCAAATACCGCTCCTACGAGCAGTACTTC
TRBJ2-3 | 13 | TRBV28 | many | TRBD1 | CASRTGGTDTQYF | TGTGCCAGCAGGACAGGGGGCACAGATACGCAGTATTTT
TRBJ2-7 | 14 | TRBV20-1 | once | TRBD1 | CSAGGTGDPYEQYF | TGCAGTGCTGGGGGGACAGGGGATCCCTACGAGCAGTACTTC
TRBJ1-1 | 14 | TRBV5-5 | many | - | CASSFRWGGTEAFF | TGTGCCAGCAGCTTCCGATGGGGGGGCACTGAAGCTTTCTTT
TRBJ2-3 | 13 | TRBV2 | many | TRBD1 | CASRGTGTDTQYF | TGTGCCAGCAGAGGGACAGGCACAGATACGCAGTATTTT
TRBJ1-1 | 14 | TRBV5-1 | few | - | CASSSVALNTEAFF | TGCGCCAGCAGCTCAGTAGCGTTGAACACTGAAGCTTTCTTT
TRBJ2-2 | 13 | TRBV2 | many | - | CASSGIFTGELFF | TGTGCCAGCAGTGGAATCTTCACCGGGGAGCTGTTTTTT
TRBJ1-2 | 14 | TRBV24-1 | many | TRBD1 | CATSDPDRAYGYTF | TGTGCCACCAGTGACCCAGACAGGGCCTATGGCTACACCTTC
TRBJ1-5 | 16 | TRBV27 | many | TRBD1 | CASSSRTGGSGQPQHF | TGTGCCAGCAGTTCCCGGACAGGGGGCTCGGGACAGCCCCAGCATTTT
TRBJ2-3 | 12 | TRBV29-1 | - | - | CIPRPTWDTQYF | TGCATCCCGCGGCCCACGTGGGATACGCAGTATTTT
TRBJ1-5 | 18 | TRBV5-1 | many | TRBD1 | CASSLLETGRSSNQPQHF | TGCGCCAGCAGCTTGTTAGAGACAGGGAGGTCTAGCAATCAGCCCCAGCATTTT
TRBJ2-1 | 21 | TRBV9 | - | TRBD2 | CASSVVGSSGRASPRRNEQFF | TGTGCCAGCAGCGTAGTAGGTTCTAGCGGGAGGGCCTCCCCCAGAAGAAATGAGCAGTTCTTC
TRBJ1-3 | 16 | TRBV10-2 | - | - | CASQPRGTGSGNTIYF | TGCGCCAGCCAACCAAGAGGAACAGGATCTGGAAACACCATATATTTT
TRBJ1-5 | 12 | TRBV7-8 | many | - | CASSPYNQPQHF | TGTGCCAGCAGCCCATACAATCAGCCCCAGCATTTT
TRBJ1-6 | 15 | TRBV20-1 | - | - | CSASVSPGTNSPLHF | TGCAGTGCTAGTGTAAGTCCCGGCACTAATTCACCCCTCCACTTT
TRBJ2-5 | 15 | TRBV19 | few | TRBD2 | CASSIRQPGGGTQYF | TGTGCCAGTAGTATTCGACAACCGGGGGGTGGGACCCAGTACTTC
TRBJ1-4 | 18 | TRBV7-8 | - | TRBD1 | CASSLGEGGLAGSEKLFF | TGTGCCAGCAGCTTGGGGGAAGGGGGCCTGGCGGGGAGTGAAAAACTGTTTTTT
TRBJ2-5 | 15 | TRBV4-1 | - | TRBD1 | CASSQGTGTEETQYF | TGCGCCAGCAGCCAGGGTACCGGGACAGAAGAGACCCAGTACTTC
TRBJ2-7 | 13 | TRBV5-1 | many | TRBD1 | CTSSRGQGGEQYF | TGCACCAGCAGTCGGGGACAGGGCGGCGAGCAGTACTTC
TRBJ2-2 | 12 | TRBV11-3 | - | - | CASSLIFGELFF | TGTGCCAGCAGCTTAATCTTCGGGGAGCTGTTTTTT
TRBJ1-2 | 15 | TRBV5-5 | many | - | CASSSGNLRNYGYTF | TGTGCCAGCAGCTCCGGGAACCTTCGGAACTATGGCTACACCTTC
TRBJ2-3 | 18 | TRBV12-3/TRBV12-4 | many | TRBD1 | CASSLGTARGTSTDTQYF | TGTGCCAGCAGTTTAGGCACAGCCAGGGGGACGAGCACAGATACGCAGTATTTT
TRBJ1-5 | 13 | TRBV6-1 | - | - | CASGRGPNQPQHF | TGTGCCAGCGGGAGGGGCCCCAATCAGCCCCAGCATTTT
TRBJ2-1 | 15 | TRBV5-6 | many | - | CASSLREGARVEQFF | TGTGCCAGCAGCTTGCGGGAGGGGGCGCGTGTAGAGCAGTTCTTC
TRBJ2-5 | 16 | TRBV20-1 | many | - | CSARIGQGSYQETQYF | TGCAGTGCTAGAATTGGGCAGGGTTCGTACCAAGAGACCCAGTACTTC
TRBJ1-3 | 19 | TRBV5-1 | - | TRBD1 | CASSLEPPGQGSSGNTIYF | TGCGCCAGCAGCTTGGAACCACCGGGACAGGGTAGCTCTGGAAACACCATATATTTT
TRBJ2-5 | 18 | TRBV4-1 | many | TRBD2 | CASSQYTSSGGAKETQYF | TGCGCCAGCAGCCAATATACTTCTAGCGGGGGGGCGAAAGAGACCCAGTACTTC
TRBJ2-7 | 12 | TRBV10-3 | many | - | CAISVQNYEQYF | TGTGCCATCAGTGTGCAGAACTACGAGCAGTACTTC
TRBJ2-5 | 13 | TRBV20-1 | - | - | CSASDGGRETQYF | TGCAGTGCTAGCGATGGTGGTAGAGAGACCCAGTACTTC
TRBJ2-3 | 16 | TRBV20-1 | - | TRBD2 | CSASRLSGRLADTQYF | TGCAGTGCTAGCCGTCTCAGCGGGAGATTGGCAGATACGCAGTATTTT
TRBJ1-2 | 13 | TRBV7-9 | - | - | CASRLGASGGYTF | TGTGCCAGCAGATTAGGGGCCTCGGGTGGCTACACCTTC
TRBJ2-1 | 14 | TRBV28 | many | - | CASSLPLGAGEQFF | TGTGCCAGCAGTCTCCCCTTGGGGGCAGGTGAGCAGTTCTTC
TRBJ2-3 | 14 | TRBV6-1 | many | - | CASSGQGMTDTQYF | TGTGCCAGCAGTGGGCAGGGGATGACAGATACGCAGTATTTT
TRBJ2-5 | 14 | TRBV2 | many | - | CASSEAGNVETQYF | TGTGCCAGCAGTGAAGCGGGAAATGTCGAGACCCAGTACTTC
TRBJ2-5 | 14 | TRBV4-1 | many | - | CASSQGGERETQYF | TGCGCCAGCAGCCAAGGGGGGGAGCGAGAGACCCAGTACTTC
TRBJ1-2 | 16 | TRBV20-1 | many | TRBD1 | CSAFHPRDRGTGGYTF | TGCAGTGCTTTTCACCCCCGGGACAGGGGGACCGGAGGCTACACCTTC
TRBJ2-7 | 15 | TRBV7-9 | - | TRBD2 | CASSLVIAGNDEQYF | TGTGCCAGCAGCTTAGTTATAGCGGGAAACGACGAGCAGTACTTC
TRBJ2-3 | 18 | TRBV3-1 | many | TRBD2 | CASSQGGLAGGATDTQYF | TGTGCCAGCAGCCAAGGCGGACTAGCGGGGGGGGCCACAGATACGCAGTATTTT
TRBJ2-1 | 11 | TRBV3-1 | many | - | CASRNEAEQFF | TGTGCCAGCCGTAATGAGGCTGAGCAGTTCTTC
TRBJ1-2 | 14 | TRBV19 | few | - | CASSIDRGVYGYTF | TGTGCCAGTAGTATAGACAGGGGTGTCTATGGCTACACCTTC
TRBJ2-1 | 17 | TRBV7-7 | many | TRBD2 | CASSPRGLAGGSPEQFF | TGTGCTAGCAGCCCTCGTGGACTAGCGGGAGGGTCGCCTGAGCAGTTCTTC
TRBJ2-6 | 13 | TRBV30 | - | - | CAWGQSGANVLTF | TGTGCCTGGGGACAGTCTGGGGCCAACGTCCTGACTTTC
TRBJ1-4 | 17 | TRBV9 | - | TRBD1 | CASSNPGQGAPDEKLFF | TGTGCCAGCAGCAACCCGGGACAGGGGGCGCCTGATGAAAAACTGTTTTTT
TRBJ1-2 | 19 | TRBV6-6 | many | - | CASSSSGGTLGLANYGYTF | TGTGCCAGCAGTTCCTCCGGGGGCACTTTGGGCTTAGCTAACTATGGCTACACCTTC
TRBJ1-4 | 15 | TRBV9 | few | - | CASSNPRGDNEKLFF | TGTGCCAGCAGCAACCCCCGGGGTGATAATGAAAAACTGTTTTTT
TRBJ1-2 | 15 | TRBV4-1 | few | - | CASSQAPGLNYGYTF | TGCGCCAGCAGCCAAGCCCCAGGGCTCAACTATGGCTACACCTTC
TRBJ1-2 | 13 | TRBV6-1 | many | - | CASSRRDGYGYTF | TGTGCCAGCAGCCGACGGGACGGCTATGGCTACACCTTC
TRBJ2-7 | 14 | TRBV11-2 | many | - | CASSLGRGAYEQYF | TGTGCCAGCAGCTTAGGTCGGGGGGCATACGAGCAGTACTTC
TRBJ1-2 | 13 | TRBV29-1 | many | - | CSVGLATGYGYTF | TGCAGCGTAGGGTTGGCAACGGGCTATGGCTACACCTTC
TRBJ2-1 | 13 | TRBV10-3 | many | TRBD1 | CAIRDLQGDEQFF | TGTGCCATCAGGGACCTCCAGGGGGATGAGCAGTTCTTC
TRBJ1-1 | 12 | TRBV12-3/TRBV12-4 | many | - | CASARGRTEAFF | TGTGCCAGCGCCAGGGGACGGACTGAAGCTTTCTTT